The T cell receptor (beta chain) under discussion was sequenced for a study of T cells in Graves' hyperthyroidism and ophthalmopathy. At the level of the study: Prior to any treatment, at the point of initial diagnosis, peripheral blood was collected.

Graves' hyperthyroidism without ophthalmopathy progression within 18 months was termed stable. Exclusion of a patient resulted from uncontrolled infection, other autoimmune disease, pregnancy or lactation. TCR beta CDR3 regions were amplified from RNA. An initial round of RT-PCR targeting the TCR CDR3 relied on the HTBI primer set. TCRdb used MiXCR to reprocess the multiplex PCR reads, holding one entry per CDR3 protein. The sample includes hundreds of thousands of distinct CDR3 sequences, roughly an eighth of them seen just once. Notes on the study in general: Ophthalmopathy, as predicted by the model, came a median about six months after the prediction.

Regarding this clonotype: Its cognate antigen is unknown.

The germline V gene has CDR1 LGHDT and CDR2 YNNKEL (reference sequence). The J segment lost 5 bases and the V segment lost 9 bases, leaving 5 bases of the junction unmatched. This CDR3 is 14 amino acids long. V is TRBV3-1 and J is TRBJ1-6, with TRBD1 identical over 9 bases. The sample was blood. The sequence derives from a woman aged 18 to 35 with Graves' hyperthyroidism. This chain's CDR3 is CASRGQGNNSPLHF. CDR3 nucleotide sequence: TGTGCCAGTAGAGGACAGGGGAATAATTCACCCCTCCACTTT.